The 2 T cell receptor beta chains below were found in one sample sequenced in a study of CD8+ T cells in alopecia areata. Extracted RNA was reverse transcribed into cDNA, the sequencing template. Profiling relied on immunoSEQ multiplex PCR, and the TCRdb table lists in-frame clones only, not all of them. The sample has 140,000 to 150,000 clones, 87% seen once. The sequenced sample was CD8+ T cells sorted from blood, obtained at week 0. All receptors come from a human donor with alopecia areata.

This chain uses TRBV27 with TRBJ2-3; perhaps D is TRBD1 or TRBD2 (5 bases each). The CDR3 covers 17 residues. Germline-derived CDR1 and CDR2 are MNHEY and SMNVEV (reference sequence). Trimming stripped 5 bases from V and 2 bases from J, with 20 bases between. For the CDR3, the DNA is TGTGCCAGCAGTCCCGGGACCCGCCGCTATGCCACAGATACGCAGTATTTT. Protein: CASSPGTRRYATDTQYF.

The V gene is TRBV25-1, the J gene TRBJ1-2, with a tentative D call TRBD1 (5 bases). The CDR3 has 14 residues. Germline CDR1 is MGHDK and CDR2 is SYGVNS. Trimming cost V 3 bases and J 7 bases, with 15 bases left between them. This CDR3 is CASSDLHTGGGYTF. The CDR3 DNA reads TGTGCCAGCAGTGACCTCCACACTGGGGGTGGCTACACCTTC.